The entry that follows covers one T cell receptor (beta chain) sequence. The sample belongs to a study of blood T cell repertoires in COVID-19. Study-wide background: Acute and convalescent COVID-19 samples came from the United States, Italy and Spain. T cells, B-cell-depleted T cells, or PBMCs provided the cDNA or gDNA that served as material.

Original data processing: Amplification from reference gene primers served as the basis for estimated nucleated cell counts. Clones were sequenced by immunoSEQ multiplex PCR, and TCRdb holds only the in-frame ones, with some missing. V, J and clone size are taken as reported in that table, and D and trimming were inferred from the DNA itself. Of 70,000 to 90,000 clones in the sample, roughly three quarters were seen once. Germline CDR1 is LNHDA and CDR2 is SQIVND (reference sequence). The CDR3 loop spans 15 amino acids. Unmatched junction bases numbered 8, after V lost 7 bases and J lost 3 bases. Sequencing used peripheral blood. The chain employs TRBV19 and TRBJ1-5; 8 nucleotides line up with TRBD1. This receptor was taken from a man aged 70-80 years with acute or convalescent COVID-19. Here the CDR3 reads CASNPPGQDNQPQHF. Here the CDR3 DNA reads TGTGCCAGTAATCCACCGGGACAGGACAATCAGCCCCAGCATTTT. Full variable domain (rest looked up from reference TRBV19 and TRBJ1-5): DGGITQSPKYLFRKEGQNVTLSCEQNLNHDAMYWYRQDPGQGLRLIYYSQIVNDFQKGDIAEGYSVSREKKESFPLTVTSAQKNPTAFYLCASNPPGQDNQPQHFGDGTRLSIL.